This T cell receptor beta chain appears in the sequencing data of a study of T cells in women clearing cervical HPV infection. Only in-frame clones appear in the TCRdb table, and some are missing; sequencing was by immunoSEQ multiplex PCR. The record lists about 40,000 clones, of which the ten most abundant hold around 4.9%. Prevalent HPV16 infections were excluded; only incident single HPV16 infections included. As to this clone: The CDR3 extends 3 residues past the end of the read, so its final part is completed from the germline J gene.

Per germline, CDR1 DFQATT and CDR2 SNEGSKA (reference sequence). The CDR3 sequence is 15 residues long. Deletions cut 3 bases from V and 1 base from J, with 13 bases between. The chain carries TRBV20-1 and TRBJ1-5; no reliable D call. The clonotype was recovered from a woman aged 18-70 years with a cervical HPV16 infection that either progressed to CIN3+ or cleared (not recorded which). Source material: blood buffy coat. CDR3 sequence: CSASRDASSNQPQHF. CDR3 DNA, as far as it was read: TGCAGTGCTAGCCGCGATGCGTCCAGCAATCAGCCC.